These 22 T cell receptor beta chains were sequenced from one sample in a study of T-cell memory formation after mild COVID-19. TCRdb re-analysed the 5' RACE reads in MiXCR, keeping a single row per CDR3 protein. The data hold 250,000 to 350,000 distinct CDR3 sequences, with 19% observed a single time. The sequenced sample consisted of PBMCs or a T cell subset sorted from them (not recorded which). Receptor source: a man between 18 and 29 years old who had mild COVID-19 (a few samples of this study predate the infection). Cell type and time point are not known.

In nucleotides, the CDR3 is TGTGCCAGCAGCTCTTTCTCTGGGGCCAACGTCCTGACTTTC. Translation: CASSSFSGANVLTF. The chain uses TRBV7-3 and TRBJ2-6; D gene uncertain. V gave up 4 bases and J gave up 0 bases, with 4 bases separating them. CDR1 and CDR2 from the germline V gene are SGHTA and FQGTGA. This CDR3 contains 14 residues.

The table lists this clonotype with a few counts. The chain joins TRBV20-1 to TRBJ1-1; D not resolved. V lost 0 bases and J lost 1, with 9 bases in between. The CDR3 is 14 amino acids. Germline V gives CDR1 DFQATT, CDR2 SNEGSKA (reference sequence). CDR3 coding DNA: TGCAGTGCTAGAGATAAGACGGAGAACACTGAAGCTTTCTTT. Its protein product is CSARDKTENTEAFF.

This clonotype was picked up a small number of times. The J gene is TRBJ2-7, the V gene TRBV29-1; 7 nucleotides agree with TRBD2. V gave up 3 bases and J gave up 2 bases; unmatched junction bases: 4. The germline V gene has CDR1 SQVTM and CDR2 ANQGSEA. The CDR3 runs 13 residues. This CDR3 reads CSVEGGVPYEQYF. Here the CDR3 DNA reads TGCAGCGTTGAGGGGGGGGTGCCCTACGAGCAGTACTTC.

This clonotype was seen many times. The CDR3: CASRPGGPSNQPQHF. The CDR3, as DNA: TGTGCCAGCAGGCCGGGCGGCCCTAGCAATCAGCCCCAGCATTTT. V and J are TRBV7-2 and TRBJ1-5; no clear D. The length of the CDR3 is 15 residues. CDR1 and CDR2 (germline): SGHTA, FQGNSA. The V end was cut by 6 bases, the J end by 0 bases, with 12 bases between.

This clonotype was detected a few times. V gene TRBV7-2 combines with J gene TRBJ1-1; D is unresolved. The CDR3 has 15 amino acids. CDR1 and CDR2 from the germline V gene are SGHTA and FQGNSA. V lost 5 bases and J 2 bases, leaving 15 bases between the germline ends. CDR3 sequence: CASSPLGGLNTEAFF. The CDR3 coding sequence is TGTGCCAGCAGCCCCTTGGGCGGATTAAACACTGAAGCTTTCTTT.

J is TRBJ1-1 and V is TRBV3-1; unclear D gene. V dropped 1 base and J dropped 1 base, with 19 bases sitting between them. This CDR3 comprises 18 residues. Germline V gives CDR1 LGHDT, CDR2 YNNKEL (reference sequence). The CDR3: CASSQVFKVTGPNTEAFF. The DNA of the CDR3 is TGTGCCAGCAGCCAAGTTTTTAAGGTGACCGGACCGAACACTGAAGCTTTCTTT.

V usage is TRBV6-5 and J usage is TRBJ2-7; 9 bases fit TRBD1. Germline V gene data show CDR1 as MNHEY and CDR2 as SVGAGI. The CDR3 extends over 15 amino acids. Trimming removed 4 bases from V and 0 bases from J; junction bases left unmatched: 4. CDR3: CASSLGTGSSYEQYV. In DNA form, the CDR3 reads TGTGCCAGCAGTTTGGGGACAGGGAGCTCCTACGAGCAGTACGTC.

This clonotype has a count of ten or more. The V gene is TRBV7-2, the J gene TRBJ2-6; no definite D call. The CDR3 spans 15 residues. Trimming stripped 1 base from V and 0 bases from J, with 4 bases between. Germline assignment: CDR1 SGHTA and CDR2 FQGNSA. CDR3 DNA sequence: TGTGCCAGCAGCTTAGAGGTCTCTGGGGCCAACGTCCTGACTTTC. It encodes CASSLEVSGANVLTF.

This clonotype was recorded a few times. The chain joins TRBV7-9 to TRBJ1-1, with 11 bases matching TRBD1. With V trimmed by 1 base and J by 7 bases, 5 bases remained unmatched. From germline, CDR1 is SEHNR and CDR2 FQNEAQ (reference sequence). The CDR3 length is 15 residues. CDR3 residues: CASSLGTGGSDEAFF. The CDR3 bases are TGTGCCAGCAGCTTAGGGACAGGGGGCTCGGATGAAGCTTTCTTT.

This clonotype showed up many times. The J gene is TRBJ2-3, the V gene TRBV3-1; 11 bases map to TRBD2. V shed 5 bases and J 1 base; nucleotides not matched to a gene: 5. The CDR3 extends over 16 amino acids. Germline V lookup: CDR1 LGHDT, CDR2 YNNKEL (reference sequence). The CDR3 region is CASSFVAGGGTDTQYF. The CDR3 region has the DNA TGTGCCAGCAGCTTCGTAGCGGGGGGGGGCACAGATACGCAGTATTTT.

The rearrangement uses TRBV7-2 and TRBJ1-1; 7 nucleotides align to TRBD1. The CDR3 runs to 14 residues. V gave up 3 bases and J gave up 3 bases; unmatched junction bases: 4. Germline V CDR1 and CDR2: SGHTA, FQGNSA. Here the CDR3 reads CASSFDREYTEAFF. The CDR3 DNA sequence: TGTGCCAGCAGCTTCGACAGGGAATACACTGAAGCTTTCTTT.

This clonotype was found many times. The rearrangement joins TRBV20-1 to TRBJ1-2; D is unclear. With 3 bases removed from V and 8 bases from J, the gap between germline ends came to 13 bases. The CDR3 is made up of 12 amino acids. Germline assignment: CDR1 DFQATT and CDR2 SNEGSKA (reference sequence). CDR3 region: CSARPSTGGYTF. CDR3 DNA sequence: TGCAGTGCTAGGCCCTCCACTGGCGGCTACACCTTC.

This clonotype was detected a few times. The rearrangement uses TRBV7-8 and TRBJ2-7, with 9 bases aligning to TRBD2. With 8 bases clipped from V and 7 bases from J, the junction kept 18 bases outside the gene matches. CDR1 is SGHVS and CDR2 is FQNEAQ in the germline V gene. This CDR3 contains 16 residues. The CDR3 coding sequence is TGTGCCAGCCGGGAAGGGAGGACTAGCGCGCTTTGGGAGCAGTACTTC. Its translation is CASREGRTSALWEQYF.

The sample holds a few counts of this clonotype. The CDR3 does not end in the conserved phenylalanine or tryptophan, so this is likely a read error. The limits of the CDR3 on the DNA are not certain, so only TCRdb's listed CDR3 is given. The chain is built from TRBV21-1 and TRBJ2-3; the D segment call TRBD1 is taken from the table without a DNA check. TRBV21-1 is shown as a pseudogene. Both ends counted, the CDR3 spans 9 residues. CDR3 residues: CASSPTGAG.

This clonotype turned up a few times. This chain links TRBV29-1 with TRBJ2-7, with D maybe TRBD1 (5 bases). This CDR3 spans 12 amino acids. The germline V gene has CDR1 SQVTM and CDR2 ANQGSEA. V was pared by 6 bases and J by 0 bases, with 9 bases between. The CDR3 sequence is CSVYGHSYEQYF. CDR3 coding DNA: TGCAGCGTGTACGGACACTCCTACGAGCAGTACTTC.

This clonotype occurred many times. This chain connects TRBV4-2 to TRBJ2-5; TRBD1 matches at 8 bases. V trimming: 1 base; J trimming: 6 bases; junction bases outside the gene matches: 4. CDR1 and CDR2 (germline): LGHNA, YNFKEQ. The CDR3 runs 14 residues. The CDR3 bases are TGTGCCAGCAGCCAAGCGACAGGGGAGCAGACCCAGTACTTC. Residues: CASSQATGEQTQYF.

This clonotype was seen a handful of times. V gene TRBV10-3 combines with J gene TRBJ1-1, with D maybe TRBD1 (6 bases). Trimming removed 5 bases from V and 1 base from J, with 8 bases in between. There are 13 residues in the CDR3. In germline, CDR1 is ENHRY, CDR2 SYGVKD. CDR3 nucleotide sequence: TGTGCCATCAGTCGGGGACAGAACACTGAAGCTTTCTTT. Its translation: CAISRGQNTEAFF.

In this sample, this clonotype turned up a few times. The V call is TRBV12-3 or TRBV12-4, the J call TRBJ2-1, with D tentatively TRBD1 or TRBD2 (5 bases each). This CDR3 contains 11 residues. The germline V and J ends were trimmed by 3 bases and 13 bases, with 10 bases remaining between them. The CDR3 region is CASSFWDHQFF. The DNA of the CDR3 is TGTGCCAGCAGTTTTTGGGACCACCAGTTCTTC.

This clonotype came up many times. This chain uses TRBV5-6 with TRBJ2-1; 9 bases match TRBD2. Germline trimming cut 0 bases from V and 10 bases from J; bases unmatched to any gene: 14. Germline V gene data show CDR1 as SGHDT and CDR2 as YYEEEE. The CDR3 is 17 amino acids. The CDR3 DNA is TGTGCCAGCAGCTTGGCCACGCGGGGGGGCCGGTATTGGGAGCAGTTCTTC. Protein: CASSLATRGGRYWEQFF.

The rearrangement joins TRBV2 to TRBJ1-1; D is possibly TRBD1 (5 bases). The V end lost 10 bases, the J end lost 1 base, and 13 bases lay between the germline ends. The CDR3 loop spans 13 amino acids. Germline V lookup: CDR1 SNHLY, CDR2 FYNNEI. The CDR3 DNA reads TGTGCCATCCGACAGCAGAGGAACACTGAAGCTTTCTTT. Protein product: CAIRQQRNTEAFF.

The sample holds a few counts of this clonotype. This rearrangement joins TRBV7-8 to TRBJ1-2; perhaps TRBD1 as D (6 bases). This CDR3 has 14 amino acids. Per germline, CDR1 SGHVS and CDR2 FQNEAQ. The V end was cut by 3 bases, the J end by 7 bases, with 15 bases between. In nucleotides, the CDR3 is TGTGCCAGCAGCTTGTTGGGCAGGGGAAGTGGCTACACCTTC. Encoded protein: CASSLLGRGSGYTF.

The genes are TRBV11-2 and TRBJ2-3, with 8 bases that match TRBD1. The CDR3 is 15 residues long. CDR1 SGHAT and CDR2 FQNNGV come from the germline V gene. V dropped 6 bases and J dropped 1; count of bases not matched to a gene: 6. The CDR3 DNA reads as TGTGCCAGCAGACTCAGGGGGCTGGGCACAGATACGCAGTATTTT. Translated, it gives CASRLRGLGTDTQYF.